The rows below give T cell receptor beta chains drawn from one sample of a study of CD8 T cells in Susac syndrome. TCRdb re-analysed the immunoSEQ multiplex PCR reads in MiXCR, keeping a single row per CDR3 protein. The sample consists of about 160,000 distinct CDR3 sequences, just over 90% of them appearing once. The sequencing sample was made of CD4+ T cells from PBMCs. These receptors were taken from a human donor in good health. Both conserved end residues are part of each CDR3. The order of the fields is clone size, D gene, V gene, J gene, CDR3 DNA, CDR3 protein. A D gene is named only where the DNA matches it firmly. Size tells how often a clone was seen (once, few, many) or the class of an expanded clone, and some rows leave it out.

.	TRBD1	TRBV7-9	TRBJ1-2	TGTGCCAGCAGCTTTCGACAGGGTAATGGCTACACCTTC	CASSFRQGNGYTF
.	TRBD1	TRBV6-1	TRBJ1-6	TGTGCCAGCAGTGAGTGGGACAGATCCTCACCCCTCCACTTT	CASSEWDRSSPLHF
.	TRBD2	TRBV5-1	TRBJ2-5	TGCGCCAGCAGCTGGGGGGGGACCGGACAAGAGACCCAGTACTTC	CASSWGGTGQETQYF
.	.	TRBV24-1	TRBJ2-5	TGTGCCACCAGTGATCCCAGGACTGACCAACGGGAGACCCAGTACTTC	CATSDPRTDQRETQYF
.	.	TRBV7-9	TRBJ2-7	TGTGCCAGCAGCCAGAACAGGGCCGAGCAGTACTTC	CASSQNRAEQYF
.	.	TRBV20-1	TRBJ2-3	TGCAGTGCTAGAGATTTCGGGGGCCCCACAGATACGCAGTATTTT	CSARDFGGPTDTQYF
.	.	TRBV19	TRBJ1-2	TGTGCCAGTAGTGTCATAGTACTCTATGGCTACACCTTC	CASSVIVLYGYTF
.	TRBD2	TRBV2	TRBJ2-3	TGTGCCAGCAGTGAAGTCGGGACTAGTACGCAGTATTTT	CASSEVGTSTQYF
.	TRBD1	TRBV10-3	TRBJ2-6	TGTGCCATCAGTGGGACAGGGCATACGAACTCTGGGGCCAACGTCCTGACTTTC	CAISGTGHTNSGANVLTF
.	.	TRBV27	TRBJ2-6	TGTGCCAGCAAACCAACGATGGGGGGGGCACTCTCTGGGGCCAACGTCCTGACTTTC	CASKPTMGGALSGANVLTF
.	TRBD2	TRBV29-1	TRBJ2-3	TGCAGCGTCACACGGCGGGGGGCAGATACGCAGTATTTT	CSVTRRGADTQYF
.	TRBD1	TRBV10-3	TRBJ2-7	TGTGCCATCAGTCCGGGACAGGGGCGAGACGAGCAGTACTTC	CAISPGQGRDEQYF
.	.	TRBV12-3/TRBV12-4	TRBJ2-1	TGTGCCAGCACCTGGGGGCAATCCTACAATGAGCAGTTCTTC	CASTWGQSYNEQFF
.	.	TRBV30	TRBJ2-2	TGTGCCTGGAATATGAAGGGGGCGGGGACCGGGGAGCTGTTTTTT	CAWNMKGAGTGELFF
.	TRBD1	TRBV4-1	TRBJ2-1	TGCGCCAGCAGCCAAGACAGAGGGACAGGGGGCTATGAGCAGTTCTTC	CASSQDRGTGGYEQFF
few	.	TRBV7-9	TRBJ1-1	TGTGCCAGCCACAGGGACTTGAACACTGAAGCTTTCTTT	CASHRDLNTEAFF
.	.	TRBV7-2	TRBJ2-1	TGTGCCAGCAGCTTAGGCCCAGTCCCCTACAATGAGCAGTTCTTC	CASSLGPVPYNEQFF
.	TRBD2	TRBV14	TRBJ2-3	TGTGCCAGCAGCCAAGAGGGACGCGGGGGTGTAGATACGCAGTATTTT	CASSQEGRGGVDTQYF
once	TRBD1	TRBV29-1	TRBJ2-5	TGCAGCGTTGACAGGGGGCGCGGGGAGACCCAGTACTTC	CSVDRGRGETQYF
.	.	TRBV19	TRBJ1-5	TGTGCCAGTAGTATTCGGGGCTCAGGCAATCAGCCCCAGCATTTT	CASSIRGSGNQPQHF
.	TRBD1	TRBV19	TRBJ1-2	TGTGCCAGTAGTAGCCGGGACAGGGGGTTCTATGGCTACACCTTC	CASSSRDRGFYGYTF
.	TRBD1	TRBV2	TRBJ2-7	TGTGCCAGCAGCTCCGGGACAGGTCTATACGAGCAGTACTTC	CASSSGTGLYEQYF
.	.	TRBV20-1	TRBJ2-3	TGCAGTGCCCGCTACGGGTTTCTCACAGATACGCAGTATTTT	CSARYGFLTDTQYF
.	.	TRBV12-3/TRBV12-4	TRBJ2-1	TGTGCCAGCATCCCAACCATCTACAATGAGCAGTTCTTC	CASIPTIYNEQFF
.	.	TRBV3-1	TRBJ1-4	TGTGCCAGCAGCCCGGTGGGGGCAAATGAAAAACTGTTTTTT	CASSPVGANEKLFF
.	.	TRBV3-1	TRBJ1-4	TGTGCCAGCAGCCAAGGTAGCGACTGGACAGAAAAACTGTTTTTT	CASSQGSDWTEKLFF
.	.	TRBV3-1	TRBJ2-5	TGTGCCAGTCTATACTCAGGACAAGAGACCCAGTACTTC	CASLYSGQETQYF
.	.	TRBV6-6	TRBJ1-3	TGTGCCAGTACAGGGACTGGAAACACCATATATTTT	CASTGTGNTIYF
.	.	TRBV10-3	TRBJ2-1	TGTGCCATCAGTGAGTCGGGGGGCCCCAGAAGCTCCTACAATGAGCAGTTCTTC	CAISESGGPRSSYNEQFF
once	.	TRBV10-1	TRBJ2-2	TGCGCCAGCTCTGGGGGAAGCACCGGGGAGCTGTTTTTT	CASSGGSTGELFF
.	.	TRBV29-1	TRBJ1-1	TGCAGCGTTGAAGATCCGGGGGGGGGCACTGAAGCTTTCTTT	CSVEDPGGGTEAFF